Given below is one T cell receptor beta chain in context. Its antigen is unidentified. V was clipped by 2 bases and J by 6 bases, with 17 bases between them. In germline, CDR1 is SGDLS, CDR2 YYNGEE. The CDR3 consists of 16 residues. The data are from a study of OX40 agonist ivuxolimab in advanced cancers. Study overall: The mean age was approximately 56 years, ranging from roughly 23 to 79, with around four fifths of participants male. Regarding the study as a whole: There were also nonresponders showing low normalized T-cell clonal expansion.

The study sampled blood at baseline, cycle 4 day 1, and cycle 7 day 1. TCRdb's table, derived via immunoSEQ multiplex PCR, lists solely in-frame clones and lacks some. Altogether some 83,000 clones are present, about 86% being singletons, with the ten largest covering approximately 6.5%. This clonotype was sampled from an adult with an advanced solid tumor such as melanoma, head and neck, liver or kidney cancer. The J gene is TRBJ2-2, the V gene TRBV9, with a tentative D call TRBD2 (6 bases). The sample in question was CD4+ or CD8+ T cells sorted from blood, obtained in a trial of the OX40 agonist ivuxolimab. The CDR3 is CASSVRGTAGAGELFF. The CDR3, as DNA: TGTGCCAGCAGCGTTAGAGGGACTGCTGGCGCCGGGGAGCTGTTTTTT.